This T cell receptor beta chain was sequenced for a study of shared clonotypes between healthy human individuals (dated by TCRdb to 2018 to 2020). In the study overall: The cohort included three men and two women between 18 and 49 years of age. Per donor, leukapheresis produced somewhere between about 0.94 and 8.9 billion PBMCs. The study deeply sequenced blood TCR repertoires of about five healthy adults to estimate repertoire size and the extent of clonotype sharing between individuals. For each donor, CD4 naive and CD4 memory were each run on three plates, CD8 naive on two plates, and CD8 memory on one plate. To increase sequencing depth and limit assay-specific biases, different laboratories used diverse techniques to prepare libraries and sequence TCR repertoires.

V loses 0 bases of germline sequence and J loses 6 bases, and the interval between the two ends is 10 bases. The CDR3 contains 14 residues, cysteine and phenylalanine counted. Only CDR3 DNA is held: 42 bases, read in frame from base 1. Looking up the germline V gene yields CDR1 SGHRS and CDR2 YFSETQ. The donors were healthy, HIV-negative adults with no recently reported acute infections or vaccinations. Only Caucasian adults living in Nashville, Tennessee, USA were represented among the donors. CD4+ T cells were enriched by magnetic negative selection; naive cells were then positively selected on CD45RA, and the negative fraction formed the memory subset. Blood was collected by leukapheresis, and PBMCs were isolated by Ficoll-Histopaque density gradient centrifugation and then cryopreserved in liquid nitrogen vapor phase. Analytical flow cytometry was used to check the purity and quantity of each magnetically sorted T cell population. Genomic DNA was isolated from each sorted fraction and quantified by UV absorbance on a Nanodrop 2000c.

TCR CDR3 regions were amplified from genomic DNA by multiplex PCR using the deep immunoSEQ assay. Genomic DNA extracted from each cell subset was distributed evenly over all wells of several immunoSEQ 96-well plates, and each plate served as one replicate. For sorted subsets, approximately 200 ng of genomic DNA, equivalent to roughly 33,000 T cell genomes, went into each replicate PCR. Purified libraries were quantified with a Qubit 3.0 fluorometer, sized on a Bioanalyzer 2100, and re-quantified with the KAPA Library Quantification kit. Each immunoSEQ 96-well plate was sequenced on its own single-read 150-cycle Illumina NextSeq 550 flow cell. As for the original processing: Because the immunoSEQ output held only junctional sequences and lacked quality scores, the filtering could not match the filtering applied to full-length reads. To assign V/J genes and CDR3, sequences were annotated against IMGT germline references using PyIR, a Python wrapper for IgBLAST v1.9. Reads were filtered out if the reads had weak V/J assignments (E-value above 1e-6), no CDR3, stop codons, out-of-frame junctions, or ambiguous translated residues. V3J clonotypes were defined by identical inferred V gene, J gene, and CDR3 amino acid sequence. The percentage overlap between two repertoires was calculated by dividing the number of shared unique clonotypes by the size of the smaller repertoire. Three approaches were used to assess repertoire richness: RTK rarefaction, the Chao1 estimator, and Recon v2.1 estimates of unobserved clonotypes. OLGA was used to compute generation probabilities for all TCRbeta clonotypes that the gDNA method yielded from a handful of donors. Imported from immuneACCESS, the table was reduced by TCRdb to in-frame sequences with V and J called. These copies leave out some clones; in studies compared against another copy, an unresolved V gene accounts for under half, and the cause of the remainder is not known. That table furnishes V, J and clone size, whereas the DNA furnished D and trimming. The sample profile shows about 2.3 million clones; just under 95% of them were found once. 0.37% of the sample belongs to the ten largest clones.

On the study overall, not on this receptor specifically: Pairwise subsampling indicated that sequencing depth was expected to affect the degree of clonotype sharing among donors. The small number of donors limited the genetic and exposure-history diversity represented. Rarefaction of sorted-subset datasets indicated incomplete sequencing despite the large sequencing depth. Larger estimated clonotype richness was generally found for naive subsets than for memory subsets. Compared with non-shared clonotypes, the clonotypes found in all four sorted-subset donors had higher generation probabilities. Sampling was restricted to blood, and TCR repertoires in tissue are likely to differ from TCR repertoires in blood. Sharing across several donors was observed for around 4.8% of naive CD4, over 3% of naive CD8, about 2.3% of memory CD4, and approximately 0.41% of memory CD8 clonotypes.

With regard to this clone: Which antigen it targets is not known. Base qualities are not recorded, but no much larger clone differs from it by a single base.

This sequence originates from a man between 18 and 29 years old in good health. Some clones in this sample may be carry-over from other donors' samples. The rearranged chain carries TRBV5-1 and TRBJ2-1, with no confidently assigned D gene. Sequenced: naive CD4+ T cells from PBMCs. What the cell subset or site label conveys for this sample: CD45RA+ positively selected. The nucleotide sequence reads TGCGCCAGCAGCTTGGGCGGCTTCGTCAATGAGCAGTTCTTC. Its protein product is CASSLGGFVNEQFF.